The T cell receptor (beta chain) described here comes from a study of T cells in Graves' hyperthyroidism and ophthalmopathy. CDR1 is LGHNA, CDR2 YNFKEQ, per germline. The V segment lost 0 bases and the J segment 1 base; nucleotides outside the gene matches: 5. This CDR3 region has 18 residues. RNA transcripts gave rise to amplified TCR beta CDR3 regions. HTBI primers were the set used in a first-round RT-PCR of the TCR CDR3. TCRdb independently ran MiXCR on the multiplex PCR reads; one entry per CDR3 protein. The data hold over 350,000 distinct CDR3 sequences, with roughly an eighth observed a single time. Each diagnosis drew on symptoms, thyroxine, TRAb, thyroid ultrasound and orbital computed tomography findings. Using around 10 ml of fresh peripheral blood, PBMCs were prepared.

The V call is TRBV4-2, the J call TRBJ2-2; TRBD2 matches 10 bases. This clonotype was sampled from a man aged 50 or older with Graves' ophthalmopathy. The sample consisted of blood. This CDR3 is CASSQDPAGGGNTGELFF. CDR3 DNA: TGTGCCAGCAGCCAAGATCCAGCGGGAGGGGGGAACACCGGGGAGCTGTTTTTT.